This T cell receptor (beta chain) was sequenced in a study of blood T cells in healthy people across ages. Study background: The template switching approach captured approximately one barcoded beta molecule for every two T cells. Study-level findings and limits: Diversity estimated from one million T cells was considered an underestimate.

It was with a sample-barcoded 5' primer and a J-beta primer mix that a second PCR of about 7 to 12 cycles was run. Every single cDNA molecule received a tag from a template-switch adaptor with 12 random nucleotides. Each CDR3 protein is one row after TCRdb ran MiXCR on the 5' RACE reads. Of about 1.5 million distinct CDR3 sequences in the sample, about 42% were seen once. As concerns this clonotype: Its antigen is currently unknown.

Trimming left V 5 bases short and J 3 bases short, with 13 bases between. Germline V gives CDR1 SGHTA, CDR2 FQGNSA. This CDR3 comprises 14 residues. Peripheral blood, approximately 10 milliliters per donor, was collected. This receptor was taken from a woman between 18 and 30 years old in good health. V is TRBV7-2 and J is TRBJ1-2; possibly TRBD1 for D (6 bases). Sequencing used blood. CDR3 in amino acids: CASSVGGIDYGYTF. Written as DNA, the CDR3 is TGTGCCAGCAGCGTAGGGGGTATCGACTATGGCTACACCTTC.